The next 21 T cell receptor beta chains were all read from a single sample in a study of patients and donors after allogeneic stem cell transplantation. Via MiXCR, TCRdb re-called the RT-PCR reads, giving one row per CDR3 protein. The sample lists roughly 940,000 distinct CDR3 sequences; 18% were seen once. Sequencing was performed on blood, either unsorted or a sorted T cell fraction (not recorded which). The receptors come from a human donor who was either an allogeneic HSCT recipient or a stem cell or donor lymphocyte infusion donor (not recorded which). It is not recorded whose cells these are; they may come from a transplant donor.

J is TRBJ2-3 and V is TRBV7-3; 7 bases match TRBD2. V gave up 0 bases and J gave up 9 bases; unmatched junction bases: 12. This CDR3 is 16 amino acids long. Germline V gene sequence: CDR1 SGHTA, CDR2 FQGTGA. The CDR3 region has the DNA TGTGCCAGCAGCTTAACATATTCTAGCGGTCGGCGGACGCAGTATTTT. Amino acids: CASSLTYSSGRRTQYF.

This chain connects TRBV12-3 or TRBV12-4 to TRBJ1-1, with a weak D call TRBD1 (5 bases). Trimming took off 5 bases at V and 0 bases at J, with 13 bases between the two ends. The length of the CDR3 is 15 residues. The CDR3, as DNA: TGTGCCAGCAGTAGTACCGGGGCCCTGAACACTGAAGCTTTCTTT. It translates to CASSSTGALNTEAFF.

This clonotype occurred a few times. The chain carries TRBV6-5 and TRBJ2-3, with D uncertain. CDR1 is MNHEY, CDR2 SVGAGI, per germline. The CDR3 length is 15 residues. V was pared by 2 bases and J by 1 base, with 10 bases between. The CDR3 nucleotides read TGTGCCAGCAGTTACGTTCGGAGCGGCACAGATACGCAGTATTTT. Translation gives CASSYVRSGTDTQYF.

This clonotype was found a few times. The chain carries TRBV11-2 and TRBJ1-1; D is ambiguous. Trimming shortened V by 2 bases and J by 11 bases, and 12 bases separated the two germline ends. The CDR3 runs 12 residues. CDR1 is SGHAT and CDR2 is FQNNGV in the germline V gene. CDR3 residues: CASSLSGRYAFF. As DNA, the CDR3 is TGTGCCAGCAGCTTAAGTGGGCGGTATGCTTTCTTT.

This clonotype was recorded a few times. The rearrangement links TRBV7-9 to TRBJ2-2; D unresolved. The germline V gene has CDR1 SEHNR and CDR2 FQNEAQ (reference sequence). Trimming removed 5 bases at V and 4 bases at J, with 8 bases between. This CDR3 comprises 13 residues. Here the CDR3 reads CASSPVLTGELFF. Here the CDR3 DNA reads TGTGCCAGCAGCCCCGTCCTCACCGGGGAGCTGTTTTTT.

The V gene is TRBV5-1, the J gene TRBJ2-3; possibly TRBD2 for D (5 bases). Germline loops: CDR1 SGHRS, CDR2 YFSETQ. The CDR3 is 17 residues long. Trimming pared 0 bases from V and 1 base from J, leaving 15 bases between. The CDR3, as DNA: TGCGCCAGCAGCTTGGCCCCTCCCGAGGGTCGCACAGATACGCAGTATTTT. It yields the protein CASSLAPPEGRTDTQYF.

This clonotype was seen repeatedly, ten times or more. The V and J genes are TRBV28 and TRBJ2-5; D gene ambiguous. The CDR3 sequence is 12 residues long. Germline V lookup: CDR1 MDHEN, CDR2 SYDVKM. Trimming removed 5 bases from V and 3 bases from J, with 7 bases in between. The CDR3, as DNA: TGTGCCAGCAGTCTCCCCAAAGAGACCCAGTACTTC. Encoded protein: CASSLPKETQYF.

CDR3 nucleotides: TGTGCCAGCAGCACTGGGACAGGGAGGAACACCGGGGAGCTGTTTTTT. This translates into CASSTGTGRNTGELFF. This chain uses TRBV7-9 with TRBJ2-2; 9 bases are shared with TRBD1. The CDR3 is 16 residues long. V was pared by 5 bases and J by 1 base, with 5 bases of the junction left unmatched. CDR1 SEHNR and CDR2 FQNEAQ come from the germline V gene (reference sequence).

Here the CDR3 DNA reads TGTGCCAGCGCAGGGATGAGGGAGCAGTACTTC. Translating gives CASAGMREQYF. The chain employs TRBV12-3 or TRBV12-4 and TRBJ2-7, with a tentative D call TRBD1 (5 bases). The V and J ends lost 8 bases and 7 bases respectively, with 12 bases between them. The CDR3 consists of 11 residues.

This clonotype has only a few counts. V gene TRBV27 combines with J gene TRBJ2-1; 7 nucleotides agree with TRBD2. Per germline, CDR1 MNHEY and CDR2 SMNVEV (reference sequence). Losses at the gene ends were 4 bases for V and 4 bases for J; bases not matched to a gene: 10. The CDR3 spans 16 residues. For the CDR3, the DNA is TGTGCCAGCAGTTCTTATGAGCAGCGGGGTTACAATGAGCAGTTCTTC. The encoded protein is CASSSYEQRGYNEQFF.

The chain links TRBV5-6 to TRBJ1-4; 8 bases map to TRBD1. V trimming: 4 bases; J trimming: 6 bases; junction bases outside the gene matches: 5. The CDR3 is 14 amino acids. From germline, CDR1 is SGHDT and CDR2 YYEEEE. DNA for the CDR3: TGTGCCAGCAGCGACGGACAGGGCGATGAAAAACTGTTTTTT. Protein product: CASSDGQGDEKLFF.

This clonotype was recorded a few times. The chain has TRBV3-1 and TRBJ1-5; D ambiguous. Trimming shortened V by 1 base and J by 2 bases, and 9 bases separated the two germline ends. Germline V CDR1 and CDR2: LGHDT, YNNKEL (reference sequence). This CDR3 spans 15 amino acids. The CDR3 coding sequence is TGTGCCAGCAGCCAAGGCGACATTGGCAATCAGCCCCAGCATTTT. Protein: CASSQGDIGNQPQHF.

J is TRBJ2-1 and V is TRBV6-1; D possibly corresponds to TRBD2 (6 bases). This CDR3 has 13 residues. Trimming pared 8 bases from V and 7 bases from J, leaving 15 bases between. Germline-derived CDR1 and CDR2 are MNHNS and SASEGT. The CDR3 loop is CASYFAGPNEQFF. Written as DNA, the CDR3 is TGTGCCAGCTATTTCGCGGGACCTAATGAGCAGTTCTTC.

V and J are TRBV30 and TRBJ1-1; 7 bases match TRBD1. V was clipped by 5 bases and J by 6 bases; unmatched bases: 3. The CDR3 runs to 11 residues. The germline V gene has CDR1 GTSNPN and CDR2 SVGIG (reference sequence). The CDR3 sequence is CAWGQGAEAFF. As DNA, the CDR3 is TGTGCCTGGGGTCAGGGGGCTGAAGCTTTCTTT.

This chain links TRBV20-1 with TRBJ2-2; either TRBD1 or TRBD2 may supply D (6 bases each). The CDR3 spans 14 residues. Germline V gives CDR1 DFQATT, CDR2 SNEGSKA (reference sequence). V lost 5 bases and J 4 bases, leaving 14 bases between the germline ends. CDR3 DNA sequence: TGCAGTGCTCGGAGGGACATTGGCACCGGGGAGCTGTTTTTT. Translating gives CSARRDIGTGELFF.

This clonotype was found a few times. This chain connects TRBV24-1 to TRBJ1-2, with no clear D. The CDR3 totals 11 residues. The germline gives CDR1 KGHDR, CDR2 SFDVKD. The ends were cut back, 0 bases at V and 8 bases at J, with 3 bases in the middle. Here the CDR3 reads CATSDLWGYTF. Written as DNA, the CDR3 is TGTGCCACCAGTGATTTGTGGGGCTACACCTTC.

In its sample, this clonotype was seen a few times. The chain employs TRBV30 and TRBJ2-3, with D perhaps matching TRBD1 or TRBD2 (6 bases each). The CDR3 totals 12 residues. V gave up 8 bases and J gave up 2 bases, with 11 bases separating them. CDR1 and CDR2 from the germline V gene are GTSNPN and SVGIG (reference sequence). For the CDR3, the DNA is TGTGCCCGGGGGCGAGACACAGATACGCAGTATTTT. It translates to CARGRDTDTQYF.

The table lists this clonotype with a few counts. The genes are TRBV7-3 and TRBJ1-1, with TRBD1 as a possible D gene (6 bases). The V gene lost 5 bases and the J gene lost 1 base, with 11 bases spanning the gap. The CDR3 consists of 14 residues. CDR1 and CDR2 (germline): SGHTA, FQGTGA. The chain's CDR3 is CASSTTGPNTEAFF. For the CDR3, the DNA is TGTGCCAGCAGCACGACAGGACCGAACACTGAAGCTTTCTTT. Full variable domain (outside the CDR3, taken from reference TRBV7-3 and TRBJ1-1): GAGVSQTPSNKVTEKGKYVELRCDPISGHTALYWYRQSLGQGPEFLIYFQGTGAADDSGLPNDRFFAVRPEGSVSTLKIQRTERGDSAVYLCASSTTGPNTEAFFGQGTRLTVV.

This clonotype was counted only a few times. The gene calls are TRBV7-3 and TRBJ1-1; TRBD1 might be the D (5 bases). Trimming pared 5 bases from V and 5 bases from J, leaving 18 bases between. The CDR3 contains 15 residues. Per germline, CDR1 SGHTA and CDR2 FQGTGA. The CDR3 DNA is TGTGCCAGCAGCAACCGGGGGGGTATGACGACTGAAGCTTTCTTT. Translating it yields CASSNRGGMTTEAFF.

The DNA of the CDR3 is TGTGCCAGCAGCTTGGGGACAGGACCGAACACTGAAGCTTTCTTT. It codes for CASSLGTGPNTEAFF. V gene TRBV11-3 combines with J gene TRBJ1-1, with 8 bases matching TRBD1. The germline V gene has CDR1 SGHNT and CDR2 YENEEA. V dropped 3 bases and J dropped 1; count of bases not matched to a gene: 4. The CDR3 runs 15 residues.

CDR3 sequence: CATSREVSGTEAFF. CDR3 coding DNA: TGTGCCACCAGCAGAGAGGTCTCGGGGACTGAAGCTTTCTTT. This rearrangement joins TRBV15 to TRBJ1-1; no reliable D call. The CDR3 totals 14 residues. V lost 0 bases, J lost 5 bases, and 10 bases lay in between. Germline V gene lookup returns CDR1 LNHNV and CDR2 YYDKDF (reference sequence).